Below, one TCR beta chain is given with its context. Its antigen is unknown. The CDR3 length is 14 residues. Germline V gene sequence: CDR1 MGHRA, CDR2 YSYEKL. The J segment lost 1 base and the V segment lost 6 bases, leaving 5 bases of the junction unmatched. The sample originates from a study of CD8+ T cells in alopecia areata. Sequencing used cDNA as its template, made by extracting RNA and reverse transcribing it. The method was immunoSEQ multiplex PCR; TCRdb's version includes in-frame clones alone and lacks a portion of them. The sample has fewer than 150,000 clones, around 61% seen once; the top ten hold around 3%. Study conclusions and caveats: Researchers reported that TCR sharing among patients proved less clear than in mice, possibly HLA-linked. Clonality in lesional scalp, especially alopecia totalis/universalis, exceeded that of normal scalp.

This chain links TRBV4-1 with TRBJ1-1, with TRBD1 matching over 7 bases. The source material was CD4+ T cells sorted from blood. This clonotype was obtained from a human donor in good health. The CDR3 reads CASRPTGTNTEAFF. CDR3 nucleotides: TGCGCCAGCAGGCCGACAGGGACGAACACTGAAGCTTTCTTT.